The 9 T cell receptor beta chains below all came from one sample that was sequenced in a study of T cells in Graves' hyperthyroidism and ophthalmopathy. The source material, RNA transcripts, was used to amplify TCR beta CDR3 regions. Using the HTBI primer set, a first-round RT-PCR was run on the TCR CDR3. TCRdb redid the calling of the multiplex PCR reads with MiXCR, one entry per CDR3 protein. In the table there are hundreds of thousands of distinct CDR3 sequences, about 45% of which are singletons. What was sequenced was peripheral blood or thyroid tissue (not recorded which). The receptor set was obtained from a woman aged 18-35 years with Graves' hyperthyroidism.

Concerning this clonotype itself: The germline gene is not matched at one end of the junction; a read error may be the cause. The chain combines TRBV7-2 with TRBJ1-1; D is ambiguous. Germline values: CDR1 SGHTA, CDR2 FQGNSA. The CDR3 runs to 14 residues. DNA for the CDR3: TGTGCCAGCACCTTAGGCAGGCTGAACACTGAAGCTTTCTTT. It encodes CASTLGRLNTEAFF.

This clonotype was counted many times. The chain employs TRBV11-3 and TRBJ1-2; D remains ambiguous. V lost 1 base to trimming and J lost 5 bases, with 11 bases between them. CDR3 length: 14 amino acids. The germline CDR1 and CDR2 sequences are SGHNT and YENEEA. The CDR3 bases are TGTGCCAGCAGCTTAGGTGTCGGACCTTATGGCTACACCTTC. Protein: CASSLGVGPYGYTF.

V is TRBV15 and J is TRBJ2-5, with no clear D. The J call may be in error: the DNA end matches TRBJ2-1 better. The germline V gene has CDR1 LNHNV and CDR2 YYDKDF (reference sequence). The CDR3 extends over 12 amino acids. CDR3 DNA sequence: TGTGCCACCAGCAGAGATGAGGTTGAGCAGTTCTTC. The encoded protein is CATSRDEVEQFF.

The gene calls are TRBV19 and TRBJ1-5; TRBD1 might be the D (6 bases). The V and J ends lost 0 bases and 6 bases respectively, with 21 bases between them. CDR3 length: 18 residues. Germline assignment: CDR1 LNHDA and CDR2 SQIVND (reference sequence). The CDR3 reads CASSIDREQGRSSQPQHF. The CDR3 DNA reads as TGTGCCAGTAGTATAGACCGGGAACAGGGTCGAAGTTCTCAGCCCCAGCATTTT.

The V call is TRBV19, the J call TRBJ1-5, with TRBD1 as a possible D gene (6 bases). The V and J ends lost 7 bases and 0 bases respectively, with 22 bases between them. There are 18 residues in the CDR3. Germline V lookup: CDR1 LNHDA, CDR2 SQIVND (reference sequence). CDR3 amino acids: CASIQSRQVAISNQPQHF. CDR3 nucleotide sequence: TGTGCCAGTATCCAATCCCGACAGGTAGCAATTAGCAATCAGCCCCAGCATTTT.

The chain carries TRBV25-1 and TRBJ1-5; 11 nucleotides agree with TRBD1. CDR3 size: 14 residues. V shed 6 bases, J shed 6 bases, and the junction held 4 bases outside the gene matches. CDR1 is MGHDK and CDR2 is SYGVNS in the germline V gene. CDR3 bases: TGTGCCAGCAGGGACAGGGGGCGAGGTCAGCCCCAGCATTTT. As protein: CASRDRGRGQPQHF.

The rearrangement links TRBV10-3 to TRBJ2-5; 7 bases fit TRBD2. From germline, CDR1 is ENHRY and CDR2 SYGVKD. Trimming cost V 6 bases and J 6 bases; bases outside gene matches: 10. This CDR3 spans 14 amino acids. CDR3 sequence (DNA): TGTGCCATCAGCCTTGGGGGGGGAGGGAAGACCCAGTACTTC. This translates into CAISLGGGGKTQYF.

This clonotype was counted between two and nine times. V gene TRBV19 combines with J gene TRBJ2-6; a possible D gene is TRBD1 (6 bases). V was cut by 5 bases and J by 0 bases, with 11 bases left in between. The CDR3 is 16 amino acids. The germline V gene has CDR1 LNHDA and CDR2 SQIVND (reference sequence). The CDR3: CASSATGFSGANVLTF. The CDR3 bases are TGTGCCAGTAGTGCGACAGGATTCTCTGGGGCCAACGTCCTGACTTTC.

The chain is built from TRBV25-1 and TRBJ1-2; 7 bases align to TRBD1. The CDR3 consists of 16 residues. Per germline, CDR1 MGHDK and CDR2 SYGVNS. The junction had 14 bases not matched to a gene; V was cut back by 6 bases and J by 4 bases. The CDR3 nucleotides read TGTGCCAGCAGCCAAGATAGCAGGGGGGGAGGCTATGGCTACACCTTC. Translation gives CASSQDSRGGGYGYTF.